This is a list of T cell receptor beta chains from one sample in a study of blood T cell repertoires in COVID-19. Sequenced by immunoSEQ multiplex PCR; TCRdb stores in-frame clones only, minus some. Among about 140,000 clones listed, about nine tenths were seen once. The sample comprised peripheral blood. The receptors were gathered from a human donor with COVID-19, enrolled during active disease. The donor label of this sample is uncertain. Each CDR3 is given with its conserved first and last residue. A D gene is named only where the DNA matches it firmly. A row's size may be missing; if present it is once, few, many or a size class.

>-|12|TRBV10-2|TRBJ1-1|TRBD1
CASRGGTVEAFF
TGCGCCAGCAGGGGTGGGACAGTTGAAGCTTTCTTT
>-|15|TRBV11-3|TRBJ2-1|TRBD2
CASSSAGTSFNEQFF
TGTGCTAGCAGCTCCGCCGGGACTAGCTTCAATGAGCAGTTCTTC
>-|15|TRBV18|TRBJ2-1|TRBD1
CASSPGGQGGNEQFF
TGTGCCAGCTCACCAGGAGGACAGGGAGGCAATGAGCAGTTCTTC
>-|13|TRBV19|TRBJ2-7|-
CASSGGSVYEQYF
TGTGCCAGTAGCGGGGGTTCGGTCTACGAGCAGTACTTC
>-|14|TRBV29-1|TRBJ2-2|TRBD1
CSGYRGRNTGELFF
TGCAGCGGCTACAGGGGGAGGAACACCGGGGAGCTGTTTTTT
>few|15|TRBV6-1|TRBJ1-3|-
CASSESVEVGNTIYF
TGTGCCAGCAGTGAAAGTGTAGAGGTTGGAAACACCATATATTTT
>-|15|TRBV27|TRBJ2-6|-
CASSPDRSRFNVLTF
TGTGCCAGCAGTCCCGACAGATCTCGGTTCAACGTCCTGACTTTC
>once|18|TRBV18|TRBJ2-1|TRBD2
CASSPRTSWGSSYNEQFF
TGTGCCAGCTCACCACGGACTAGTTGGGGGAGCTCCTACAATGAGCAGTTCTTC
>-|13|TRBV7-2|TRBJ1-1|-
CASSWTPNTEAFF
TGTGCCAGCAGCTGGACACCGAACACTGAAGCTTTCTTT
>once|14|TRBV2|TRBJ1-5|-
CASSDSSGAQPQHF
TGTGCCAGCAGTGACTCCTCGGGTGCTCAGCCCCAGCATTTT
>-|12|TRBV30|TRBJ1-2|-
CAWTQGFYGYTF
TGTGCCTGGACCCAGGGGTTCTATGGCTACACCTTC
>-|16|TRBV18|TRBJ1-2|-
CASSPPNQRDLQGYTF
TGTGCCAGCTCACCACCGAATCAGCGGGACCTGCAGGGCTACACCTTC
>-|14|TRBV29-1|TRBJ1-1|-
CSVAVGALNTEAFF
TGCAGCGTCGCCGTAGGGGCCTTGAACACTGAAGCTTTCTTT
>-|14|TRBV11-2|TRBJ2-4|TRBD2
CASTLAGGQNIQYF
TGTGCCAGCACACTAGCGGGGGGCCAAAACATTCAGTACTTC
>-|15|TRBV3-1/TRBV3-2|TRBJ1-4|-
CASSQGPGGGEKLFF
TGTGCCAGCAGCCAAGGGCCGGGGGGCGGGGAAAAACTGTTTTTT
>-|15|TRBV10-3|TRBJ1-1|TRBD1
CAISESGTGDTEAFF
TGTGCCATCAGCGAAAGTGGGACAGGGGACACTGAAGCTTTCTTT
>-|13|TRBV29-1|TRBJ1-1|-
CSVEGQMNTEAFF
TGCAGCGTTGAAGGTCAGATGAACACTGAAGCTTTCTTT
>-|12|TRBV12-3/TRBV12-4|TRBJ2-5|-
CASGDLQETQYF
TGTGCCAGCGGAGACCTCCAAGAGACCCAGTACTTC
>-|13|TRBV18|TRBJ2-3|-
CASCRRSTDTQYF
TGTGCCAGCTGCCGTAGATCCACAGATACGCAGTATTTT
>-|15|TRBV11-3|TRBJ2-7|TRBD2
CASSSGLADPYEQYF
TGTGCCAGCAGCTCGGGACTAGCCGACCCTTACGAGCAGTACTTC
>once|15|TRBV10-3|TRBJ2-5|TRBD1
CAISERGQGRETQYF
TGTGCCATCAGTGAGAGGGGACAGGGCCGAGAGACCCAGTACTTC
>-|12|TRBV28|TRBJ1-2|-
CASSWQNYGYTF
TGTGCCAGCAGTTGGCAGAACTATGGCTACACCTTC
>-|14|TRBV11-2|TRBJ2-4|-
CASSLDAGLGIQYF
TGTGCCAGCAGCTTAGATGCCGGGTTGGGCATTCAGTACTTC
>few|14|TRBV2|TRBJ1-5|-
CASSVGASNQPQHF
TGTGCCAGCAGTGTGGGGGCGAGCAATCAGCCCCAGCATTTT
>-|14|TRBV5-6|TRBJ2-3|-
CASGGGEWADTQYF
TGTGCCAGCGGAGGGGGGGAATGGGCAGATACGCAGTATTTT
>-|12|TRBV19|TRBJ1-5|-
CASSMSPQPQHF
TGTGCCAGTAGTATGAGTCCTCAGCCCCAGCATTTT
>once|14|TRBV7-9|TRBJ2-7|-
CASSLVGRPYEQYF
TGTGCCAGCAGCTTAGTGGGCAGGCCCTACGAGCAGTACTTC
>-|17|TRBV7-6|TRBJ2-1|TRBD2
CASSLVRLAGLYNEQFF
TGTGCCAGCAGCTTAGTAAGACTAGCGGGACTCTACAATGAGCAGTTCTTC
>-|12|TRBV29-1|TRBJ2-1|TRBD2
CSGWTSGYSQFF
TGCAGCGGCTGGACTAGCGGATATTCGCAGTTCTTC
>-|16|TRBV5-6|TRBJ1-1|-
CASTVKPLQENTEAFF
TGTGCCAGCACCGTTAAGCCATTACAGGAGAACACTGAAGCTTTCTTT
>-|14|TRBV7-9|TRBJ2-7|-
CASSPQKEVGEQYF
TGTGCCAGCAGCCCCCAAAAAGAGGTAGGCGAGCAGTACTTC
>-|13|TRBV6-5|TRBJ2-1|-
CASSYREADEQFF
TGTGCCAGCAGTTATCGCGAGGCGGATGAGCAGTTCTTC
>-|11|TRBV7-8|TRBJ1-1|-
CASSLETEAFF
TGTGCCAGCAGCTTGGAGACTGAAGCTTTCTTT
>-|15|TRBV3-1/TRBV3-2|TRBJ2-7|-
CASSQFETGIGEQYF
TGTGCCAGCAGCCAATTTGAAACGGGGATTGGAGAGCAGTACTTC
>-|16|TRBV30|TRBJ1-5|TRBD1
CAWSPPTGTLNQPQHF
TGTGCCTGGAGTCCCCCGACAGGGACCCTTAATCAGCCCCAGCATTTT
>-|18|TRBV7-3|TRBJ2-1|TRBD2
CASSQTGTSGTSYNEQFF
TGTGCCAGCAGCCAAACCGGGACTAGCGGGACCTCCTACAATGAGCAGTTCTTC
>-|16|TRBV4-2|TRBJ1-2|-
CASSQEGTRGNYGYTF
TGTGCCAGCAGCCAAGAAGGAACTCGGGGGAACTATGGCTACACCTTC
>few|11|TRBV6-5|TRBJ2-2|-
CASSQTGELFF
TGTGCCAGCAGTCAGACCGGGGAGCTGTTTTTT
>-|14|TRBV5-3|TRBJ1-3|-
CAREHGESGNTIYF
TGTGCCAGAGAACACGGGGAATCTGGAAACACCATATATTTT
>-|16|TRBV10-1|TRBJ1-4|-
CASSEGGGGVNEKLFF
TGCGCCAGCAGTGAGGGGGGAGGGGGAGTTAATGAAAAACTGTTTTTT
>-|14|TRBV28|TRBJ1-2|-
CASLNVIANYGYTF
TGTGCCAGCCTGAATGTGATAGCTAACTATGGCTACACCTTC
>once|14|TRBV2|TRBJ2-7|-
CASSAIRTAYEQYF
TGTGCCAGCAGTGCAATCAGGACAGCCTACGAGCAGTACTTC